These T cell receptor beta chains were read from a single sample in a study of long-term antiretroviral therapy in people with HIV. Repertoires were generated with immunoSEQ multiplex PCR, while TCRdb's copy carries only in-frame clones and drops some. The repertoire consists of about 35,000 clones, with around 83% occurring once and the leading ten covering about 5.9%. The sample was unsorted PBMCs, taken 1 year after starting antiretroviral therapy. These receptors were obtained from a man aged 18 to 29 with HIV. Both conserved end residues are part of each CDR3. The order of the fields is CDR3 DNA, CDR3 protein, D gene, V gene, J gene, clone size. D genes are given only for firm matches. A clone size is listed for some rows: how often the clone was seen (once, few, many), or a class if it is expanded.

cdr3_nt: TGCGCCAGCAGCTTGAGGGGGCAGCCTAATGAAAAACTGTTTTTT; cdr3_aa: CASSLRGQPNEKLFF; d_call: TRBD1; v_call: TRBV5-1; j_call: TRBJ1-4; clone_size: -
cdr3_nt: TGTGCCAGCAGTTCTACAGGTGGGGCTAATGGCTACACCTTC; cdr3_aa: CASSSTGGANGYTF; d_call: -; v_call: TRBV27; j_call: TRBJ1-2; clone_size: few
cdr3_nt: TGTGCCAGCAGCCTTCGGCGGGGGGCGGGAGATACGCAGTATTTT; cdr3_aa: CASSLRRGAGDTQYF; d_call: TRBD2; v_call: TRBV14; j_call: TRBJ2-3; clone_size: few
cdr3_nt: TGCGCCAGCAGCGACCTGTACGCGGGATCCTACGAGCAGTACTTC; cdr3_aa: CASSDLYAGSYEQYF; d_call: -; v_call: TRBV5-1; j_call: TRBJ2-7; clone_size: -
cdr3_nt: TGTGCCAGCAGCTTGTCGAGCGGGCCTTCCTACGAGCAGTACTTC; cdr3_aa: CASSLSSGPSYEQYF; d_call: -; v_call: TRBV5-6; j_call: TRBJ2-7; clone_size: -
cdr3_nt: TGCGCCAGCAGCTTGGAAGGATTCGGCAACTACGAGCAGTACTTC; cdr3_aa: CASSLEGFGNYEQYF; d_call: -; v_call: TRBV5-1; j_call: TRBJ2-7; clone_size: -
cdr3_nt: TGTGCCAGCAGTGAAATAAGGCTAGGAGGCCCCCAAGAGACCCAGTACTTC; cdr3_aa: CASSEIRLGGPQETQYF; d_call: -; v_call: TRBV25-1; j_call: TRBJ2-5; clone_size: -
cdr3_nt: TGTGCCAGCAGCTTAGTGGCGTACGAGCAGTACTTC; cdr3_aa: CASSLVAYEQYF; d_call: -; v_call: TRBV7-2; j_call: TRBJ2-7; clone_size: -
cdr3_nt: TGTGCCAGTAGTATCGGGAACACTGAAGCTTTCTTT; cdr3_aa: CASSIGNTEAFF; d_call: -; v_call: TRBV19; j_call: TRBJ1-1; clone_size: -
cdr3_nt: TGTGCCAGCAGCTTGGAGGGGGGAGGCACAGATACGCAGTATTTT; cdr3_aa: CASSLEGGGTDTQYF; d_call: -; v_call: TRBV5-4; j_call: TRBJ2-3; clone_size: -
cdr3_nt: TGTGCCAGCAGGGGTTGGGGGGTTCATGAGCAGTTCTTC; cdr3_aa: CASRGWGVHEQFF; d_call: -; v_call: TRBV7-9; j_call: TRBJ2-1; clone_size: -
cdr3_nt: TGTGCCAGTAGTATAAATCCCTTAGCGACTAGCACAGATACGCAGTATTTT; cdr3_aa: CASSINPLATSTDTQYF; d_call: -; v_call: TRBV19; j_call: TRBJ2-3; clone_size: once
cdr3_nt: TGTGCCAGCAGCCTCGGGACAGGGGGCGACCCTGAAGCTTTCTTT; cdr3_aa: CASSLGTGGDPEAFF; d_call: TRBD1; v_call: TRBV7-6; j_call: TRBJ1-1; clone_size: -
cdr3_nt: TGTGCCAGTAGTAGGGACAGGGACCCCTTCAAAAACATTCAGTACTTC; cdr3_aa: CASSRDRDPFKNIQYF; d_call: TRBD1; v_call: TRBV19; j_call: TRBJ2-4; clone_size: -
cdr3_nt: TGTGCCAGCAGTTTCCTCGGGCCGGGGACGGAAACCTACGAGCAGTACTTC; cdr3_aa: CASSFLGPGTETYEQYF; d_call: -; v_call: TRBV27; j_call: TRBJ2-7; clone_size: -
cdr3_nt: TGCGCCAGCAGCCAAGTAACAACTAGCACAGATACGCAGTATTTT; cdr3_aa: CASSQVTTSTDTQYF; d_call: -; v_call: TRBV4-1; j_call: TRBJ2-3; clone_size: -
cdr3_nt: TGTGCCAGCACCGTAGGACAGGTGTATAATTCACCCCTCCACTTT; cdr3_aa: CASTVGQVYNSPLHF; d_call: TRBD1; v_call: TRBV6-6; j_call: TRBJ1-6; clone_size: -
cdr3_nt: TGCGCCAGCAGTTCCGGGACAGGGACCTCTGGAAACACCATATATTTT; cdr3_aa: CASSSGTGTSGNTIYF; d_call: TRBD1; v_call: TRBV5-1; j_call: TRBJ1-3; clone_size: -
cdr3_nt: TGTGCCAGCAGCTTGAGGGGCTCTGGAAACACCATATATTTT; cdr3_aa: CASSLRGSGNTIYF; d_call: -; v_call: TRBV7-2; j_call: TRBJ1-3; clone_size: -
cdr3_nt: TGTGCCAGCAGCTCCCGGACTAGCGGGGGGGCGGACACCGGGGAGCTGTTTTTT; cdr3_aa: CASSSRTSGGADTGELFF; d_call: TRBD2; v_call: TRBV11-2; j_call: TRBJ2-2; clone_size: -
cdr3_nt: TGTGCCAGCAGCTTCGGGACAGGGGGCTACGAGCAGTACTTC; cdr3_aa: CASSFGTGGYEQYF; d_call: TRBD1; v_call: TRBV7-9; j_call: TRBJ2-7; clone_size: -
cdr3_nt: TGCGCCAGCAGCCCAGGACAGGGGAGGGTTGGGGCCAACGTCCTGACTTTC; cdr3_aa: CASSPGQGRVGANVLTF; d_call: TRBD1; v_call: TRBV4-3; j_call: TRBJ2-6; clone_size: -
cdr3_nt: TGTGCCAGTAGTACGGACAGGGAGGGACAGCCCCAGCATTTT; cdr3_aa: CASSTDREGQPQHF; d_call: TRBD1; v_call: TRBV19; j_call: TRBJ1-5; clone_size: -
cdr3_nt: TGTGCCAGCAGTTACGGGACTTCCATGAACACTGAAGCTTTCTTT; cdr3_aa: CASSYGTSMNTEAFF; d_call: -; v_call: TRBV6-6; j_call: TRBJ1-1; clone_size: -
cdr3_nt: TGTGCCAGCAGCGCGGAAGGGATCACCTACGAGCAGTACTTC; cdr3_aa: CASSAEGITYEQYF; d_call: -; v_call: TRBV9; j_call: TRBJ2-7; clone_size: -
cdr3_nt: TGTGCCAGTAGTATATCTTCTGGATCCTACGAGCAGTACTTC; cdr3_aa: CASSISSGSYEQYF; d_call: -; v_call: TRBV19; j_call: TRBJ2-7; clone_size: -
cdr3_nt: TGTGCCAGCAGTTCCCAAGTAGGGGGTTCCTACAATGAGCAGTTCTTC; cdr3_aa: CASSSQVGGSYNEQFF; d_call: -; v_call: TRBV6-5; j_call: TRBJ2-1; clone_size: once
cdr3_nt: TGCGCCAGCCGCTACCACGGGACTAGCCATGAGCAGTTCTTC; cdr3_aa: CASRYHGTSHEQFF; d_call: TRBD2; v_call: TRBV5-1; j_call: TRBJ2-1; clone_size: -
cdr3_nt: TGTGCCAGCTCCTCCGCCCAGTCGACAGAGGGACCGTATAGCAATCAGCCCCAGCATTTT; cdr3_aa: CASSSAQSTEGPYSNQPQHF; d_call: -; v_call: TRBV18; j_call: TRBJ1-5; clone_size: -
cdr3_nt: TGTGCCACCAACAGGGGGCCTCCCGGGGAGCTGTTTTTT; cdr3_aa: CATNRGPPGELFF; d_call: TRBD1; v_call: TRBV6-6; j_call: TRBJ2-2; clone_size: -
cdr3_nt: TGTGCCAGCAGCTTAGGCCCGCTGAGGGCTATGAACACTGAAGCTTTCTTT; cdr3_aa: CASSLGPLRAMNTEAFF; d_call: -; v_call: TRBV7-9; j_call: TRBJ1-1; clone_size: -
cdr3_nt: TGTGCCAGCAGTCCTCGGACAGGGTGGGGCGAGCAGTACTTC; cdr3_aa: CASSPRTGWGEQYF; d_call: TRBD1; v_call: TRBV27; j_call: TRBJ2-7; clone_size: -
cdr3_nt: TGTGCCAGCAGCGGGGACAGGTATATGAACACTGAAGCTTTCTTT; cdr3_aa: CASSGDRYMNTEAFF; d_call: TRBD1; v_call: TRBV2; j_call: TRBJ1-1; clone_size: -
cdr3_nt: TGTGCCAGCAGCTTGGGGGGGTTGGGGGAGACCCAGTACTTC; cdr3_aa: CASSLGGLGETQYF; d_call: -; v_call: TRBV5-6; j_call: TRBJ2-5; clone_size: -
cdr3_nt: TGTGCCAGCAGTTACTCCGGGACAGTCACTACGAATGAGCAGTTCTTC; cdr3_aa: CASSYSGTVTTNEQFF; d_call: TRBD1; v_call: TRBV6-5; j_call: TRBJ2-1; clone_size: -
cdr3_nt: TGTGCCAGTAGTCCCTCTGGCGGGAGTTACGAGCAGTACTTC; cdr3_aa: CASSPSGGSYEQYF; d_call: TRBD2; v_call: TRBV19; j_call: TRBJ2-7; clone_size: -
cdr3_nt: TGTGCCAGCAGTTACGGGTTTGGGGACACCATATATTTT; cdr3_aa: CASSYGFGDTIYF; d_call: -; v_call: TRBV6-5; j_call: TRBJ1-3; clone_size: -
cdr3_nt: TGTGCCAGCAGCTTGAACCAGAACGGCTACACCTTC; cdr3_aa: CASSLNQNGYTF; d_call: -; v_call: TRBV5-8; j_call: TRBJ1-2; clone_size: -
cdr3_nt: TGTGCCAGCAGTGGCCCGGGCCCAGAAAAACTGTTTTTT; cdr3_aa: CASSGPGPEKLFF; d_call: -; v_call: TRBV28; j_call: TRBJ1-4; clone_size: -
cdr3_nt: TGTGCCAGCAGTCCGCTAGCGGGAGGGGACAATGAGCAGTTCTTC; cdr3_aa: CASSPLAGGDNEQFF; d_call: TRBD2; v_call: TRBV28; j_call: TRBJ2-1; clone_size: -
cdr3_nt: TGTGCCAGCAGTTTCGAGGGGGCAAGCTATGGCTACACCTTC; cdr3_aa: CASSFEGASYGYTF; d_call: TRBD1; v_call: TRBV28; j_call: TRBJ1-2; clone_size: -
cdr3_nt: TGTGCCAGCAGCTCTAGCGGGAGGGCCACAGATACGCAGTATTTT; cdr3_aa: CASSSSGRATDTQYF; d_call: TRBD2; v_call: TRBV7-3; j_call: TRBJ2-3; clone_size: -
cdr3_nt: TGTGCCAGTAGTCCAGCGGGGACTAGCGGGAAACTGAGCTCCTACGAGCAGTACTTC; cdr3_aa: CASSPAGTSGKLSSYEQYF; d_call: TRBD2; v_call: TRBV19; j_call: TRBJ2-7; clone_size: -
cdr3_nt: TGTGCCAGCAGTTCCAGAGCAGGGATGAACACTGAAGCTTTCTTT; cdr3_aa: CASSSRAGMNTEAFF; d_call: -; v_call: TRBV6-5; j_call: TRBJ1-1; clone_size: once
cdr3_nt: TGTGCCAGCAGTCCGACGAGGGTTTTCGATGGCTACACCTTC; cdr3_aa: CASSPTRVFDGYTF; d_call: -; v_call: TRBV2; j_call: TRBJ1-2; clone_size: few